Listed here are 8 T cell receptor beta chains from one sample, sequenced in a study of sequential checkpoint blockade in melanoma. Produced via immunoSEQ multiplex PCR; TCRdb's table is partial and in-frame only. This table holds 1,800 or so clones, roughly a quarter found once. Specified treatment: randomized to nivolumab then ipilimumab (arm A) or the reverse (arm B). This specimen consisted of tumor tissue (inferred from file names), obtained from a patient given nivolumab and ipilimumab in sequence. The receptors were sampled from a human donor with melanoma.

A few counts support this clone. The chain carries TRBV28 and TRBJ1-5; the D gene is possibly TRBD1 (5 bases). Trimming pared 10 bases from V and 1 base from J, leaving 17 bases between. The CDR3 loop spans 15 amino acids. The germline gives CDR1 MDHEN, CDR2 SYDVKM. Here the CDR3 reads CATFTQGGSNQPQHF. CDR3 DNA: TGTGCCACCTTTACGCAGGGCGGCAGCAATCAGCCCCAGCATTTT.

This clone occurred many times. The V gene is TRBV23-1, the J gene TRBJ2-5, with D tentatively TRBD1 (6 bases). TRBV23-1 is labeled an ORF, and its function is uncertain. Trimming removed 6 bases at V and 5 bases at J, with 13 bases between. The CDR3 has 13 amino acids. Here the CDR3 DNA reads TGCGCCAGCAGCAGGGGCCCTGCGGAGACCCAGTACTTC. Translated, it gives CASSRGPAETQYF.

In its sample, this clone was seen a few times. This rearrangement joins TRBV28 to TRBJ1-6, with D tentatively TRBD1 (5 bases). The V end lost 7 bases, the J end lost 12 bases, and 13 bases lay between the germline ends. Looked up from germline, CDR1 is MDHEN and CDR2 is SYDVKM. The CDR3 sequence is 12 residues long. The CDR3 here is CASTNPRGPLHF. CDR3 DNA: TGTGCCAGCACCAACCCGAGGGGACCCCTCCACTTT.

This clone is judged medium-sized. CDR3 DNA sequence: TGTGCCAGCAGGGGTTCGAGGGGCTCCTACGAGCAGTACTTC. This translates into CASRGSRGSYEQYF. The gene calls are TRBV11-3 and TRBJ2-7; D might be TRBD1 or TRBD2, each matching 5 bases. CDR3 length: 14 residues. Trimming took 6 bases from V and 0 from J, leaving 12 bases between them. Germline V CDR1 and CDR2: SGHNT, YENEEA. Supplemented by reference TRBV11-3 and TRBJ2-7, the full variable domain reads EAGVVQSPRYKIIEKKQPVAFWCNPISGHNTLYWYLQNLGQGPELLIRYENEEAVDDSQLPKDRFSAERLKGVDSTLKIQPAELGDSAVYLCASRGSRGSYEQYFGPGTRLTVT.

This clone was seen just once. This chain joins TRBV5-1 and TRBJ1-1, with a possible D match to TRBD1 (5 bases). The CDR3 loop spans 14 amino acids. From germline, CDR1 is SGHRS and CDR2 YFSETQ. V dropped 0 bases and J dropped 8 bases, with 14 bases sitting between them. DNA for the CDR3: TGCGCCAGCAGCTTGGGTGGGGCGAGCGGCGAAGCTTTCTTT. This translates into CASSLGGASGEAFF.

By share, this clone ranks as medium-sized. The chain joins TRBV6-8 to TRBJ2-7, with 7 bases matching TRBD1. This CDR3 is built from 18 residues. Germline V CDR1 and CDR2: MNHGY, SAAAGT. After removal of 7 bases from V and 1 base from J, the junction contained 19 bases not matched to a gene. The CDR3 bases are TGTGCCAGCACTCAACAGGGGCTGACCGAGACCACATCCTACGAGCAGTACTTC. It yields the protein CASTQQGLTETTSYEQYF.

This clone was found a few times. The chain couples TRBV6-8 to TRBJ2-7; TRBD1 might be the D (6 bases). Germline assignment: CDR1 MNHGY and CDR2 SAAAGT. V lost 7 bases and J 6 bases, leaving 16 bases between the germline ends. The CDR3 loop spans 13 amino acids. The CDR3 is CASTIKGVGEQYF. CDR3 in DNA: TGTGCCAGCACTATAAAGGGGGTCGGCGAGCAGTACTTC.

This clone was seen a few times. V gene TRBV6-8 combines with J gene TRBJ1-2; 8 bases are a match to TRBD1. This CDR3 has 14 residues. Looked up from germline, CDR1 is MNHGY and CDR2 is SAAAGT. J gave up 5 bases and V 0 bases, and 2 bases lay outside the gene matches. The CDR3 here is CASSYSTGVYGYTF. CDR3 in DNA: TGTGCCAGCAGTTACTCGACAGGGGTTTATGGCTACACCTTC.